This paragraph reports one T cell receptor (beta chain). Its antigen is unknown. The sample originates from a study of T-cell memory formation after mild COVID-19. The study, taken as a whole, reports: CM and EM subsets held most contracting CD4+ clones; EMRA held CD8+ ones. The study detected some responding clones in pre-infection memory, suggesting cross-reactive memory joined. Second-wave clones with a day 37 peak had unconfirmed SARS-CoV-2 specificity.

V was trimmed by 3 bases and J by 8 bases, leaving 19 bases between them. The CDR3 contains 16 residues. Germline assignment: CDR1 LGHNA and CDR2 YSLEER. Constant-segment-primed 5'RACE gave TCR alpha and TCR beta cDNA libraries with sample barcodes and UMIs. MiXCR was run by TCRdb on the 5' RACE reads, yielding one entry per CDR3 protein. Here the sample spans 150,000 to 200,000 distinct CDR3 sequences, about 15% being singletons. This receptor was identified in an adult woman who had mild COVID-19 (a few samples of this study predate the infection). Cell type and time point are not known. Sequencing input: PBMCs or a T cell subset sorted from them (not recorded which). V usage is TRBV4-3 and J usage is TRBJ2-2, with a tentative D call TRBD2 (6 bases). The CDR3 here is CASSHGREYLAGELFF. CDR3 bases: TGCGCCAGCAGCCACGGCCGGGAGTATCTGGCAGGGGAGCTGTTTTTT.